These 18 T cell receptor beta chains were sequenced from one sample in a study of blood T cell repertoires in COVID-19. The repertoire was sequenced with immunoSEQ multiplex PCR; TCRdb's copy has only in-frame clones and lacks some. Of 150,000 to 200,000 clones detected, around nine tenths appear once; the ten largest clones hold about 0.8%. Sequencing used PBMCs or T cells enriched from blood (not recorded which). The receptors shown here come from a woman aged 18-35 years who had recovered from COVID-19.

The chain is built from TRBV13 and TRBJ2-7; tentatively, D is TRBD2 (5 bases). CDR3 length: 12 residues. Germline V CDR1 and CDR2: PRHDT, FYEKMQ (reference sequence). The ends were cut back, 2 bases at V and 7 bases at J, with 9 bases in the middle. As DNA, the CDR3 is TGTGCCAGCAGCTTAAGGACGGGGGAGCAGTACTTC. It encodes CASSLRTGEQYF.

The chain couples TRBV27 to TRBJ2-1, with D hard to call. This CDR3 is built from 14 residues. The germline V gene has CDR1 MNHEY and CDR2 SMNVEV (reference sequence). V was pared by 5 bases and J by 6 bases, with 14 bases between. CDR3 residues: CASSRHGRLNEQFF. The CDR3 bases are TGTGCCAGCAGTCGCCACGGTCGCCTCAATGAGCAGTTCTTC.

The chain uses TRBV4-3 and TRBJ1-1; maybe TRBD1 (5 bases). Looked up from germline, CDR1 is LGHNA and CDR2 is YSLEER. This CDR3 has 15 amino acids. V was clipped by 0 bases and J by 4 bases, with 12 bases between them. The DNA of the CDR3 is TGCGCCAGCAGCCAAGATTCAGGGCGAGGCACTGAAGCTTTCTTT. Translating it yields CASSQDSGRGTEAFF.

The chain joins TRBV28 to TRBJ2-1, with 15 positions matching TRBD2. The CDR3 is made up of 19 amino acids. In germline, CDR1 is MDHEN, CDR2 SYDVKM. Trimming took 5 bases from V and 4 from J; bases not matched to a gene: 12. The CDR3 DNA sequence: TGTGCCAGCAGTCGACTTCCGGGACTAGCGGGAGGCCGTTACAATGAGCAGTTCTTC. This translates into CASSRLPGLAGGRYNEQFF.

The genes are TRBV3-1 (or the pseudogene TRBV3-2) and TRBJ1-1, with D unclear. The CDR3 has 13 residues. The germline V gene has CDR1 LGHDT and CDR2 YNNKEL (reference sequence). Between the trimmed V and J ends, which lost 0 bases and 9 bases, there was a span of 11 bases. This chain's CDR3 is CASSQDSQTKAFF. The CDR3 nucleotides are TGTGCCAGCAGCCAAGATTCACAGACTAAAGCTTTCTTT.

The rearrangement uses TRBV11-3 and TRBJ1-5; D not certain. Germline lookup yields CDR1 SGHNT and CDR2 YENEEA. The V gene lost 0 bases and the J gene lost 7 bases, with 16 bases spanning the gap. The CDR3 runs 16 residues. For the CDR3, the DNA is TGTGCCAGCAGCTTAGATAGGAGGCATGAGCGGCAGCCCCAGCATTTT. It encodes CASSLDRRHERQPQHF.

The chain links TRBV7-2 to TRBJ1-4; D is unclear. The germline gives CDR1 SGHTA, CDR2 FQGNSA. The CDR3 length is 13 residues. Trimming stripped 3 bases from V and 10 bases from J, with 12 bases between. The CDR3 here is CASSLRGVGKLFF. In nucleotides, the CDR3 is TGTGCCAGCAGCTTGCGGGGAGTGGGAAAACTGTTTTTT. Filled out from reference TRBV7-2 and TRBJ1-4, the complete variable domain reads GAGVSQSPSNKVTEKGKDVELRCDPISGHTALYWYRQSLGQGLEFLIYFQGNSAPDKSGLPSDRFSAERTGGSVSTLTIQRTQQEDSAVYLCASSLRGVGKLFFGSGTQLSVL.

This chain links TRBV29-1 with TRBJ1-4; 7 bases are a match to TRBD1. CDR3 length equals 13 residues. Germline CDR1 SQVTM, CDR2 ANQGSEA. Written as DNA, the CDR3 is TGCAGTGTGAGAGGGGGCGAGAATGAAAAACTGTTTTTT. It codes for CSVRGGENEKLFF. Full variable domain (rest looked up from reference TRBV29-1 and TRBJ1-4): SAVISQKPSRDICQRGTSLTIQCQVDSQVTMMFWYRQQPGQSLTLIATANQGSEATYESGFVIDKFPISRPNLTFSTLTVSNMSPEDSSIYLCSVRGGENEKLFFGSGTQLSVL.

V usage is TRBV4-1 and J usage is TRBJ2-7, with a weak D call TRBD2 (5 bases). Germline V gene lookup returns CDR1 MGHRA and CDR2 YSYEKL. Trimming took off 0 bases at V and 3 bases at J, with 12 bases between the two ends. The CDR3 is made up of 15 amino acids. The CDR3 DNA reads as TGCGCCAGCAGCCAAGATGCAGCGGAGAGCTACGAGCAGTACTTC. This gives the protein CASSQDAAESYEQYF.

The chain is built from TRBV4-1 and TRBJ2-3, with 12 nucleotides matching TRBD2. The V segment lost 2 bases and the J segment 0 bases; nucleotides outside the gene matches: 6. The germline gives CDR1 MGHRA, CDR2 YSYEKL. This CDR3 contains 18 residues. DNA for the CDR3: TGCGCCAGCAGCCAACTATCTGGGACTAGCGGGAGCACAGATACGCAGTATTTT. Protein sequence: CASSQLSGTSGSTDTQYF.

Here the CDR3 DNA reads TGTGCCAGTAGCCGACAGGGCGGCAATCAGCCCCAGCATTTT. Translating it yields CASSRQGGNQPQHF. V is TRBV19 and J is TRBJ1-5; the match to TRBD1 covers 7 bases. CDR3 length: 14 residues. Trimming at V came to 6 bases and at J to 2 bases, leaving 4 bases not matched to a gene. The germline CDR1 and CDR2 sequences are LNHDA and SQIVND (reference sequence).

The chain recombines TRBV19 with TRBJ2-2, with 11 positions matching TRBD2. CDR3 length: 16 amino acids. Germline V gene lookup returns CDR1 LNHDA and CDR2 SQIVND (reference sequence). V trimming: 7 bases; J trimming: 5 bases; junction bases outside the gene matches: 9. The CDR3 region is CASTLRASGRTGELFF. The CDR3 DNA follows: TGTGCCAGTACCCTGAGGGCTAGCGGGAGGACCGGGGAGCTGTTTTTT.

V usage is TRBV27 and J usage is TRBJ2-7; possibly TRBD1 for D (5 bases). This CDR3 has 14 amino acids. The germline CDR1 and CDR2 sequences are MNHEY and SMNVEV (reference sequence). V was clipped by 4 bases and J by 3 bases, with 13 bases between them. The CDR3 protein is CASSSSGLGYEQYF. The DNA for the CDR3 is TGTGCCAGCAGTTCCTCAGGGTTGGGCTACGAGCAGTACTTC.

The chain recombines TRBV6-5 with TRBJ2-2; the D gene is possibly TRBD2 (6 bases). Germline CDR1 reads MNHEY; CDR2 reads SVGAGI. V lost 6 bases and J lost 9, with 11 bases in between. The CDR3 contains 12 residues. The CDR3 loop reads CASSPAGRELFF. The CDR3 DNA reads as TGTGCCAGCAGCCCAGCGGGCCGGGAGCTGTTTTTT.

This chain connects TRBV7-3 to TRBJ2-7, with a tentative D call TRBD2 (5 bases). Germline assignment: CDR1 SGHTA and CDR2 FQGTGA. The CDR3 length is 14 residues. Trimming stripped 5 bases from V and 5 bases from J, with 16 bases between. The DNA for the CDR3 is TGTGCCAGCAGCCCCCCGGACTCGCCCCACGAGCAGTACTTC. As protein: CASSPPDSPHEQYF. The entire variable domain, with the rest obtained from reference TRBV7-3 and TRBJ2-7, is as follows: GAGVSQTPSNKVTEKGKYVELRCDPISGHTALYWYRQSLGQGPEFLIYFQGTGAADDSGLPNDRFFAVRPEGSVSTLKIQRTERGDSAVYLCASSPPDSPHEQYFGPGTRLTVT.

The rearrangement links TRBV6-5 to TRBJ2-5; TRBD2 might be the D (6 bases). CDR1 MNHEY and CDR2 SVGAGI come from the germline V gene. Trimming removed 5 bases from V and 2 bases from J, with 15 bases in between. The CDR3 covers 15 residues. The chain's CDR3 is CASSPHTGVQETQYF. In nucleotides, the CDR3 is TGTGCCAGCAGTCCTCATACGGGAGTTCAAGAGACCCAGTACTTC.

This clone was detected once. The V and J genes are TRBV30 and TRBJ2-1; 7 bases match TRBD2. V lost 3 bases, J lost 4 bases, and 9 bases stayed unmatched. Germline V gene sequence: CDR1 GTSNPN, CDR2 SVGIG (reference sequence). The CDR3 spans 15 residues. The DNA of the CDR3 is TGTGCCTGGAGCGGGAGGCGGGTACCTTACAATGAGCAGTTCTTC. Translation: CAWSGRRVPYNEQFF.

The chain combines TRBV4-1 with TRBJ2-7; D perhaps matches TRBD2 (6 bases). There are 18 residues in the CDR3. Trimming pared 0 bases from V and 4 bases from J, leaving 22 bases between. Per the germline V gene, CDR1 is MGHRA and CDR2 is YSYEKL. In nucleotides, the CDR3 is TGCGCCAGCAGCCAAGATTCCCGGGACTCATCCATCGGGTACGAGCAGTACTTC. Encoded protein: CASSQDSRDSSIGYEQYF.